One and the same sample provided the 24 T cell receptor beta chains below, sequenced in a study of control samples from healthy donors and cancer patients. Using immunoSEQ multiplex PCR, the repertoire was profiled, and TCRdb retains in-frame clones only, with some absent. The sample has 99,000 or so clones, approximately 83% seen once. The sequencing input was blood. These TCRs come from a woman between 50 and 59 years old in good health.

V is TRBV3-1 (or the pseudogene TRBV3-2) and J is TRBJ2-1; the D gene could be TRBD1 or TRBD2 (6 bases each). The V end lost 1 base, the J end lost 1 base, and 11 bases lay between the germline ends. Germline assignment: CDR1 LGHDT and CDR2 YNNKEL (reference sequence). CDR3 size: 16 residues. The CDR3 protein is CASSQVRGPSYNEQFF. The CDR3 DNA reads TGTGCCAGCAGCCAAGTACGGGGGCCTTCCTACAATGAGCAGTTCTTC.

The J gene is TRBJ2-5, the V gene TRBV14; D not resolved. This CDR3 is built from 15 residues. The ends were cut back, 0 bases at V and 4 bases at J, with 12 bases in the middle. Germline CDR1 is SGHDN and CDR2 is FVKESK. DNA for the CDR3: TGTGCCAGCAGCCAAGATATGGGCGGTAGAGAGACCCAGTACTTC. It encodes CASSQDMGGRETQYF.

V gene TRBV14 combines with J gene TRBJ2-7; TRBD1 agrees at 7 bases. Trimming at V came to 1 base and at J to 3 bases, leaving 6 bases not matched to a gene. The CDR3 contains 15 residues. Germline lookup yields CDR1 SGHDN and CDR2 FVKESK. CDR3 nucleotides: TGTGCCAGCAGCCAAGGGATGACAGGGAGCTACGAGCAGTACTTC. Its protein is CASSQGMTGSYEQYF.

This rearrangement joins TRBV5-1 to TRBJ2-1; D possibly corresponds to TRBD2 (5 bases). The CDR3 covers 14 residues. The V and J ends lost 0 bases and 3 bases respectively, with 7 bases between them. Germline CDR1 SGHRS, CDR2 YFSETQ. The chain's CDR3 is CASSLDGDYNEQFF. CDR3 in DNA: TGCGCCAGCAGCTTGGACGGGGACTACAATGAGCAGTTCTTC. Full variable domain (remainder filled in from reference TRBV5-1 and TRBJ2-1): KAGVTQTPRYLIKTRGQQVTLSCSPISGHRSVSWYQQTPGQGLQFLFEYFSETQRNKGNFPGRFSGRQFSNSRSEMNVSTLELGDSALYLCASSLDGDYNEQFFGPGTRLTVL.

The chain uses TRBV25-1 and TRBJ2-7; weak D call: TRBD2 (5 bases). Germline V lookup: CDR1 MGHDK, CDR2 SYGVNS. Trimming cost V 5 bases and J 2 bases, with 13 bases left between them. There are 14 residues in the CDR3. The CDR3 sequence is CASSFYGLTYEQYF. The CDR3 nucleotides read TGTGCCAGCAGTTTTTACGGACTGACCTACGAGCAGTACTTC.

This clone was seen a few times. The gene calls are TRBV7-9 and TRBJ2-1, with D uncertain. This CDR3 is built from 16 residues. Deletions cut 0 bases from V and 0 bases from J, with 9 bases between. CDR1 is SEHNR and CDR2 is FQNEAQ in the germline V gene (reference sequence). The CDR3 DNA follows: TGTGCCAGCAGCTTAGCTAGTGGGTACTCCTACAATGAGCAGTTCTTC. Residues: CASSLASGYSYNEQFF.

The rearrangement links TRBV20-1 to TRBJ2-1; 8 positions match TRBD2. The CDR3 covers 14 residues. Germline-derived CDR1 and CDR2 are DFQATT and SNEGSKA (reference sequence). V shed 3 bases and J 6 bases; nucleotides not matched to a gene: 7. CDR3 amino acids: CSASRRGVGNEQFF. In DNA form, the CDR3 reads TGCAGTGCTAGTAGGCGGGGGGTGGGCAATGAGCAGTTCTTC.

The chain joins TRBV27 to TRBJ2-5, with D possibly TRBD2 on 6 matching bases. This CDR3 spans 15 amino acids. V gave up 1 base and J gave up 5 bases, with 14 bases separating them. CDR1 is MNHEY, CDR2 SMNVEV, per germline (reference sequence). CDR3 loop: CASSLYGLGRETQYF. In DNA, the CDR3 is TGTGCCAGCAGTTTATACGGGCTAGGGAGGGAGACCCAGTACTTC.

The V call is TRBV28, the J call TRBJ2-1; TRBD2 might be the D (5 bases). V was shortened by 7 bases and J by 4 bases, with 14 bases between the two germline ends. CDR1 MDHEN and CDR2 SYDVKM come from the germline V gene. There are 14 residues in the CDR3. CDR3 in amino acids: CASTGGSIYNEQFF. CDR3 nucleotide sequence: TGTGCCAGCACTGGCGGGTCAATTTACAATGAGCAGTTCTTC. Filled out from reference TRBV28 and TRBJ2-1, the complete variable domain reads DVKVTQSSRYLVKRTGEKVFLECVQDMDHENMFWYRQDPGLGLRLIYFSYDVKMKEKGDIPEGYSVSREKKERFSLILESASTNQTSMYLCASTGGSIYNEQFFGPGTRLTVL.

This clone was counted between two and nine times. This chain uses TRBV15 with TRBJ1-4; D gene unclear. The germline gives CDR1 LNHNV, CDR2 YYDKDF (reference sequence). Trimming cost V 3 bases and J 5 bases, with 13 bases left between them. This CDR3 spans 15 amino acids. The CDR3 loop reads CATSRRSGQNEKLFF. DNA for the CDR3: TGTGCCACCAGCAGGAGGTCCGGTCAGAATGAAAAACTGTTTTTT.

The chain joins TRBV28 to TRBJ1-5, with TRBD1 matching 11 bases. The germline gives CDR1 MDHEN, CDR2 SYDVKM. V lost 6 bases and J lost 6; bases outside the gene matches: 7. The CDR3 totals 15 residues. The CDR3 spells CASRQGQGGSQPQHF. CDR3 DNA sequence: TGTGCCAGCAGGCAGGGACAGGGGGGTAGTCAGCCCCAGCATTTT.

The CDR3 DNA reads as TGCGCCAGCAATAAACTGGGACAGGGGAATTCACCCCTCCACTTT. This gives the protein CASNKLGQGNSPLHF. V and J are TRBV4-3 and TRBJ1-6; 10 bases fit TRBD1. The CDR3 loop spans 15 amino acids. Germline loops: CDR1 LGHNA, CDR2 YSLEER. J lost 7 bases, V lost 7 bases, and 7 bases had no gene match.

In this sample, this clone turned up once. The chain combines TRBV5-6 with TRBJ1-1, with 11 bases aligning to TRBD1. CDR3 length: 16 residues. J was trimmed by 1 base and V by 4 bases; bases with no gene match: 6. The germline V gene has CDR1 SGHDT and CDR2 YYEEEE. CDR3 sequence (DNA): TGTGCCAGCAGCGGGGACAGGGGGTTGCAGAACACTGAAGCTTTCTTT. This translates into CASSGDRGLQNTEAFF.

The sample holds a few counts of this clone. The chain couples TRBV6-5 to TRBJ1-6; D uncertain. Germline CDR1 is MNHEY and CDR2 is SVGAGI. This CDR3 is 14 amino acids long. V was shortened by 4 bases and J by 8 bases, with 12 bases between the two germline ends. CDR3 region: CASSSGISHSPLHF. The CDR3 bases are TGTGCCAGCAGTTCCGGGATTTCTCATTCACCCCTCCACTTT.

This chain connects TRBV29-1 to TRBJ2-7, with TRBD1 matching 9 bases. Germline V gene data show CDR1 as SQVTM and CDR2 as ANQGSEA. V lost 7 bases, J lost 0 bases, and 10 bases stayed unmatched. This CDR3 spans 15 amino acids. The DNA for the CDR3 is TGCAGCGCTAGGGCCGGGACAGGGACCTCCTACGAGCAGTACTTC. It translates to CSARAGTGTSYEQYF.

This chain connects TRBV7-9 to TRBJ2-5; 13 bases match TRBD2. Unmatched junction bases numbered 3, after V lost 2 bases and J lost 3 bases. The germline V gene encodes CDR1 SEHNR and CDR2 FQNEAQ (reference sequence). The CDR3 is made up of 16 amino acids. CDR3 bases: TGTGCCAGCAGCTTAACTAGCGGGGGGGCGGAAGAGACCCAGTACTTC. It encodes CASSLTSGGAEETQYF.

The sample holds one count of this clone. The CDR3 DNA follows: TGTGCCAGCAGCTTCCGAGCGGGGGCCTCAGATACGCAGTATTTT. It encodes CASSFRAGASDTQYF. The chain employs TRBV7-9 and TRBJ2-3; 8 bases are shared with TRBD2. With 3 bases clipped from V and 4 bases from J, the junction kept 6 bases outside the gene matches. This CDR3 contains 15 residues. Germline CDR1 SEHNR, CDR2 FQNEAQ (reference sequence). The full variable domain, rest sourced from reference TRBV7-9 and TRBJ2-3, is DTGVSQNPRHKITKRGQNVTFRCDPISEHNRLYWYRQTLGQGPEFLTYFQNEAQLEKSRLLSDRFSAERPKGSFSTLEIQRTEQGDSAMYLCASSFRAGASDTQYFGPGTRLTVL.

The CDR3 loop is CASSQRSTGIGPRELFF. The DNA of the CDR3 is TGCGCCAGCAGCCAACGATCTACAGGGATCGGCCCGCGGGAGCTGTTTTTT. The chain recombines TRBV4-3 with TRBJ2-2; TRBD1 is a possible D gene (6 bases). The germline V gene encodes CDR1 LGHNA and CDR2 YSLEER. V was shortened by 2 bases and J by 9 bases, with 22 bases between the two germline ends. This CDR3 spans 17 amino acids.

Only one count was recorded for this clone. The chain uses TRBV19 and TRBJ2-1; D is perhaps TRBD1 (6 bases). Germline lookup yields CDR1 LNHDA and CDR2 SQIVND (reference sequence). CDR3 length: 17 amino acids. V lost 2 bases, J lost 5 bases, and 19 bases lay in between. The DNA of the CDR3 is TGTGCCAGTAGTATAACCTCAGACAGGACCCCCGACAATGAGCAGTTCTTC. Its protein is CASSITSDRTPDNEQFF.

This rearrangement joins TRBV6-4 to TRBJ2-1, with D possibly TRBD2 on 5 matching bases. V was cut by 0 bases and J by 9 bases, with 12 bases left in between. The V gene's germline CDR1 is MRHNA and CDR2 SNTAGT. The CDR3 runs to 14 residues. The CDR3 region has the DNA TGTGCCAGCAGTGACTCGGACTCCTGGGGTGAGCAGTTCTTC. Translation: CASSDSDSWGEQFF.

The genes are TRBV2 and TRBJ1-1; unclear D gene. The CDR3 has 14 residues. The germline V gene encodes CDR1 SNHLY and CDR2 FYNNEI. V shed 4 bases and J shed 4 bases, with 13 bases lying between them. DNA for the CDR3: TGTGCCAGCAGTGGTCTGGGGAAGGGCACTGAAGCTTTCTTT. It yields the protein CASSGLGKGTEAFF.

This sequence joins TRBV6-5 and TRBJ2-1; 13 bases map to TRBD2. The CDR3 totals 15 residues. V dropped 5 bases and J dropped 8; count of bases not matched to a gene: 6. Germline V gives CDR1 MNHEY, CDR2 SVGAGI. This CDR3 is CASSRLAGGRDEQFF. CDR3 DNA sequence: TGTGCCAGCAGTAGACTAGCGGGGGGTAGAGATGAGCAGTTCTTC.

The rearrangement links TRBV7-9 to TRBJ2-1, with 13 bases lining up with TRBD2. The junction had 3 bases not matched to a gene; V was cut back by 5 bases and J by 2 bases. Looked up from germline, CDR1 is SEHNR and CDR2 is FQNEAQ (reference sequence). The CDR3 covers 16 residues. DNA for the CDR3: TGTGCCAGCAGCCCCGGGACTAGCGGGACCTACAATGAGCAGTTCTTC. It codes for CASSPGTSGTYNEQFF.

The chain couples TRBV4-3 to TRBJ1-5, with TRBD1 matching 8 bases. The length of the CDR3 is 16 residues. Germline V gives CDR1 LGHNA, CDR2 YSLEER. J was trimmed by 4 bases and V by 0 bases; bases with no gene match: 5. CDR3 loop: CASSQDGTGFNQPQHF. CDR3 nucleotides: TGCGCCAGCAGCCAAGATGGGACAGGTTTTAATCAGCCCCAGCATTTT.